The sequence of this T cell receptor beta chain was determined in a study of T cell changes during pregnancy in multiple sclerosis. J gave up 1 base and V 6 bases, and 6 bases lay outside the gene matches. The CDR3 has 14 amino acids. CDR1 SNHLY and CDR2 FYNNEI come from the germline V gene. Some clones are missing from TCRdb's copy, which holds only in-frame ones; the method was immunoSEQ multiplex PCR. This sample yields tens of thousands of clones, of which 80% to 95% are seen a single time; 0.35% to 0.45% belongs to the top ten. The sequence was obtained from a female donor in good health, enrolled as a control in a pregnancy study. The V and J genes are TRBV2 and TRBJ2-7; TRBD1 aligns across 7 bases. The source was CD4+ T cells from peripheral blood mononuclear cells, collected in the third trimester of pregnancy. The CDR3 DNA reads as TGTGCCAGCAGGCGGACAGGAGGTTCCTACGAGCAGTACTTC. Amino acid sequence: CASRRTGGSYEQYF.